This TCR beta chain was identified in a study of cytomegalovirus exposure and HLA in healthy donors. Study details: In a later analysis, the 120 or so validation repertoires were reported to have used the same platform as the 550 to 850 first-cohort repertoires.

Study-wide results and caveats: TCR beta chains numbering roughly 150 were designated cytomegalovirus-associated. In vitro experiments confirmed that three CMV-associated chains were specific for CMV antigens.

As concerns this clone: What it binds is unknown.

Method: immunoSEQ multiplex PCR; TCRdb's copy keeps in-frame clones and lacks some. The sample contains about 330,000 clones, roughly nine tenths of which appear only once. V lost 5 bases, J lost 3 bases, and 1 base stayed unmatched. The CDR3 length is 13 residues. Germline V gene lookup returns CDR1 SGHTA and CDR2 FQGNSA. The receptor was derived from a woman aged 25 to 45 in good health and CMV-seropositive. The sample taken for sequencing was PBMCs. The rearrangement links TRBV7-2 to TRBJ2-3; TRBD1 agrees at 8 bases. The CDR3 coding sequence is TGTGCCAGCAGCACAGGGGGGACAGATACGCAGTATTTT. Translating it yields CASSTGGTDTQYF.